This paragraph reports one T cell receptor beta chain. Its antigen is not known. Noted time point: patch test 1, 2 weeks after DPC sensitization. Treatment here: therapeutic diphenylcyclopropenone sensitization with weekly scalp DPC. Germline CDR1 and CDR2: SGHTA and FQGNSA. Trimming at V came to 6 bases and at J to 4 bases, leaving 7 bases not matched to a gene. This CDR3 is 14 amino acids long. This entry comes from a study of human T cells and chemical hapten exposure. Notes on the study in general: Versus controls, expanded TCRs had significantly more large CDR3 similarity clusters. The study found that PT1 expanded TCR counts correlated positively with patch test score.

TCRdb re-called the RACE reads through MiXCR, storing one row per CDR3 protein. The data show under 150,000 distinct CDR3 sequences, with about 12% seen just once and over 1.1% held by the top ten. Sequencing used whole blood, obtained in connection with sensitization to the hapten diphenylcyclopropenone (DPC). This TCR derives from a woman aged 50 to 60 with alopecia areata. Some clones in this sample may be carry-over from other donors' samples. J is TRBJ1-1 and V is TRBV7-2; 8 bases match TRBD1. This CDR3 is CASRNDRGGTEAFF. DNA of the CDR3: TGTGCCAGCAGAAATGACAGGGGTGGCACTGAAGCTTTCTTT.